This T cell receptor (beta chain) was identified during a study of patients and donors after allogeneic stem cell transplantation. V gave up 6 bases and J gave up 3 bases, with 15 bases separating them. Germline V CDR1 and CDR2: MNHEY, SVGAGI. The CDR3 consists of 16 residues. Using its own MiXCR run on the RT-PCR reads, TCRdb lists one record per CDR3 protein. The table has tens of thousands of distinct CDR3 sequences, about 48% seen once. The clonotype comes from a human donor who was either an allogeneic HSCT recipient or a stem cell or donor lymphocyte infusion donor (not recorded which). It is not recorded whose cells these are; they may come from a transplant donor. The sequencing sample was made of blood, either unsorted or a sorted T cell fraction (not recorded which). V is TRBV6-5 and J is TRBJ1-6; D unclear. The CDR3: CASSAKVWRYNSPLHF. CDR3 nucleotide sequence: TGTGCCAGCAGCGCTAAAGTGTGGCGCTATAATTCACCCCTCCACTTT.